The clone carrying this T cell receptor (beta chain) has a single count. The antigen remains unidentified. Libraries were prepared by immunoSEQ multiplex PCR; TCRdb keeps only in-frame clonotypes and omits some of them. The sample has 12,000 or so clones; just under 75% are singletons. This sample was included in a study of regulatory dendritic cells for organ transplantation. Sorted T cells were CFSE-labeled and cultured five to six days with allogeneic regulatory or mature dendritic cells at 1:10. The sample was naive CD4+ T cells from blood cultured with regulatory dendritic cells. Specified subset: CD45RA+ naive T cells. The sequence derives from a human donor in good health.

The CDR3 sequence: CASRPTGSTTDTQYF. The CDR3 DNA sequence: TGCGCCAGCAGGCCGACAGGGTCAACCACAGATACGCAGTATTTT. The chain recombines TRBV5-1 with TRBJ2-3; 7 bases align to TRBD1. The trim removed 5 bases at V and 2 bases at J, leaving 8 bases unmatched. This CDR3 contains 15 residues. Looked up from germline, CDR1 is SGHRS and CDR2 is YFSETQ.